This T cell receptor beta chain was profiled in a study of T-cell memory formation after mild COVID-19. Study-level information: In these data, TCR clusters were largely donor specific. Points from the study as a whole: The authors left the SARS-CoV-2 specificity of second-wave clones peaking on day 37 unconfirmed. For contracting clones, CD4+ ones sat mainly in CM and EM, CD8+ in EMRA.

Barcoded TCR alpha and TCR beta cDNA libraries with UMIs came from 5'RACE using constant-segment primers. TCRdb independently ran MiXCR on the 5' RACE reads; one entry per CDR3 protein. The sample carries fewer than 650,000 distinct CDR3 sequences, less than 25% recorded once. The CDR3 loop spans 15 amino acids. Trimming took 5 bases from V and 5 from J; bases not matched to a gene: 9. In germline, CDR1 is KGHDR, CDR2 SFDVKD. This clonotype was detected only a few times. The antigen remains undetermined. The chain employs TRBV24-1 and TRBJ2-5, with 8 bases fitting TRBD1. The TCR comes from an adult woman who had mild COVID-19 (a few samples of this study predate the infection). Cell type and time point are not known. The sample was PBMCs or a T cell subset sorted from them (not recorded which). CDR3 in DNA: TGTGCCACCAGTGCCCAGGGACAGGCCCTGGAGACCCAGTACTTC. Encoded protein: CATSAQGQALETQYF.